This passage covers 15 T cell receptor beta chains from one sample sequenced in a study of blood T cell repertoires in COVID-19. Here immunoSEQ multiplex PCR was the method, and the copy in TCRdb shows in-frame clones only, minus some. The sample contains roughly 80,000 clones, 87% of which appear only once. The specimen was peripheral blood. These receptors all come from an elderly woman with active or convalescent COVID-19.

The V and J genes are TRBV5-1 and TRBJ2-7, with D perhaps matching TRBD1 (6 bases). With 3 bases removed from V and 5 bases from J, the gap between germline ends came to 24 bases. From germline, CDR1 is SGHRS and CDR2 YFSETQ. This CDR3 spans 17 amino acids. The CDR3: CASSSGYREKIADEQYF. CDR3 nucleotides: TGCGCCAGCAGCTCGGGGTACAGGGAAAAAATTGCGGACGAGCAGTACTTC.

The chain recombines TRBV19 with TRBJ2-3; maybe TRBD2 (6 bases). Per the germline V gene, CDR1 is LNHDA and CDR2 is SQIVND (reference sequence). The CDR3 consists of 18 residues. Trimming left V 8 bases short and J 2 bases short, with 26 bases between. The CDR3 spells CASSPNPRLARDTDTQYF. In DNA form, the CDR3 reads TGTGCCAGTTCTCCCAACCCCCGGCTAGCGAGAGACACAGATACGCAGTATTTT. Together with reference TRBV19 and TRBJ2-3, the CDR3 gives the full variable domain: DGGITQSPKYLFRKEGQNVTLSCEQNLNHDAMYWYRQDPGQGLRLIYYSQIVNDFQKGDIAEGYSVSREKKESFPLTVTSAQKNPTAFYLCASSPNPRLARDTDTQYFGPGTRLTVL.

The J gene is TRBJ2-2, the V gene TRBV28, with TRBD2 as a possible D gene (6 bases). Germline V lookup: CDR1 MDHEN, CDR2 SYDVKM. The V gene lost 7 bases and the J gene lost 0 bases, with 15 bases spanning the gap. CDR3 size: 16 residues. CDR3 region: CASTKGGSTNTGELFF. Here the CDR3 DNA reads TGTGCCAGCACCAAGGGAGGCAGTACGAACACCGGGGAGCTGTTTTTT.

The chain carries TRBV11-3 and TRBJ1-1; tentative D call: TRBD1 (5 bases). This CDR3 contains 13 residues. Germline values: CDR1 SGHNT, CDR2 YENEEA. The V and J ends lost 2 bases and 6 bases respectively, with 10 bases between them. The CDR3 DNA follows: TGTGCCAGCAGCTTACGGTGGGGCTCTGAAGCTTTCTTT. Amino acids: CASSLRWGSEAFF.

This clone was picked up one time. The CDR3 reads CASSLSAAGRPKETQYF. Written as DNA, the CDR3 is TGCGCCAGCAGCTTGTCGGCTGCGGGGCGTCCAAAAGAGACCCAGTACTTC. The chain is built from TRBV5-1 and TRBJ2-5; possibly TRBD2 for D (6 bases). The CDR3 extends over 17 amino acids. Germline assignment: CDR1 SGHRS and CDR2 YFSETQ. The ends were cut back, 1 base at V and 3 bases at J, with 19 bases in the middle.

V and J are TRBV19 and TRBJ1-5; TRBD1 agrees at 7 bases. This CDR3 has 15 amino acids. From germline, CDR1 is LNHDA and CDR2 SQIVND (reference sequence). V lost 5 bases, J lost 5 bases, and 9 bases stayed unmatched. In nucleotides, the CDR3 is TGTGCCAGTAGTTCCCGGGACAGACTTCATCAGCCCCAGCATTTT. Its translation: CASSSRDRLHQPQHF.

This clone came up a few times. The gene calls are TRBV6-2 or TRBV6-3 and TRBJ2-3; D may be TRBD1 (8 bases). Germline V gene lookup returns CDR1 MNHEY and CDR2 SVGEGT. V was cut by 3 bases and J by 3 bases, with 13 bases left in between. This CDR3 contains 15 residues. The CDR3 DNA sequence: TGTGCCAGCAGTTATGGACAGGGAGGGACAGATACGCAGTATTTT. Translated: CASSYGQGGTDTQYF.

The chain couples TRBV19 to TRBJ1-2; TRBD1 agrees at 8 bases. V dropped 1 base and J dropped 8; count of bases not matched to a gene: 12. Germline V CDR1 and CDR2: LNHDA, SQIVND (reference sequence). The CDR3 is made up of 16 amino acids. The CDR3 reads CASSIVGQATPKGYTF. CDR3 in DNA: TGTGCCAGTAGTATAGTGGGACAGGCCACCCCTAAGGGCTACACCTTC. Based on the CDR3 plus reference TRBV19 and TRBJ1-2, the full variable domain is DGGITQSPKYLFRKEGQNVTLSCEQNLNHDAMYWYRQDPGQGLRLIYYSQIVNDFQKGDIAEGYSVSREKKESFPLTVTSAQKNPTAFYLCASSIVGQATPKGYTFGSGTRLTVV.

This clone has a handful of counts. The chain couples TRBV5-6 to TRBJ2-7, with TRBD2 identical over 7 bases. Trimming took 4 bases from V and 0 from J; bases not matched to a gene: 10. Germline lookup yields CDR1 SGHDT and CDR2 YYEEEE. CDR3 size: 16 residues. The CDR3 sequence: CASSPVGEGRSYEQYF. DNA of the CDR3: TGTGCCAGCAGCCCTGTCGGGGAGGGTCGCTCCTACGAGCAGTACTTC.

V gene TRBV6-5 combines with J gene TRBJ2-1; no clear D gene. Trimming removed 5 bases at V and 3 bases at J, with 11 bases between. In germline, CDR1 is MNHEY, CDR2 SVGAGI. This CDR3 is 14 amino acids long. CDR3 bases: TGTGCCAGCAGTCCTATGCTCCGCTACAATGAGCAGTTCTTC. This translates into CASSPMLRYNEQFF.

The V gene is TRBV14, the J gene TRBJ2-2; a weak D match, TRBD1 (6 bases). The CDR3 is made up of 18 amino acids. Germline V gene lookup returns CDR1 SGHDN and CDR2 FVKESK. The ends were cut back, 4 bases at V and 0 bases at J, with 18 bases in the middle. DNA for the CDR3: TGTGCCAGCAGCCTCCCCCCGGGACAACGCCCGAACACCGGGGAGCTGTTTTTT. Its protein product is CASSLPPGQRPNTGELFF.

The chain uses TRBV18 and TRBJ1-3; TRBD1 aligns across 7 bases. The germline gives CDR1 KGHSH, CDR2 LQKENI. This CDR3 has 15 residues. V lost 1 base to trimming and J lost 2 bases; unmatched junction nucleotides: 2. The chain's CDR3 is CASSPQTGAGNTIYF. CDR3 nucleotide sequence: TGTGCCAGCTCACCACAAACAGGGGCTGGAAACACCATATATTTT.

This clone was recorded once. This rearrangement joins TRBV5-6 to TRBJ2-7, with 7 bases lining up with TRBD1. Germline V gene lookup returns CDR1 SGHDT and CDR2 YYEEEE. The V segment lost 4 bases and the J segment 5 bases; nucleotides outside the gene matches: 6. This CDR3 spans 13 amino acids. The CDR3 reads CASSRDSLDEQYF. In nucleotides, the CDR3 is TGTGCCAGCAGCCGGGACAGTCTGGACGAGCAGTACTTC.

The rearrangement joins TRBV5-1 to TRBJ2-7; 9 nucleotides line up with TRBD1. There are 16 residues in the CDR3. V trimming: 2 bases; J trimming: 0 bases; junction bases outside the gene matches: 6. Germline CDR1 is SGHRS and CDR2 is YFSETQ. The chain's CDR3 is CASSFGGTGTSYEQYF. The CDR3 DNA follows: TGCGCCAGCAGCTTCGGGGGGACAGGGACCTCCTACGAGCAGTACTTC.

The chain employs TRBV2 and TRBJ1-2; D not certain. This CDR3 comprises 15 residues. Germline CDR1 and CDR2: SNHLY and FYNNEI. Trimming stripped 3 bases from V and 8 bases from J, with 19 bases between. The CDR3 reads CASSESVTGAGGYTF. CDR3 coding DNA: TGTGCCAGCAGTGAGAGTGTCACGGGAGCCGGGGGCTACACCTTC. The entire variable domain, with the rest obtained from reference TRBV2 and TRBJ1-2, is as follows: EPEVTQTPSHQVTQMGQEVILRCVPISNHLYFYWYRQILGQKVEFLVSFYNNEISEKSEIFDDQFSVERPDGSNFTLKIRSTKLEDSAMYFCASSESVTGAGGYTFGSGTRLTVV.